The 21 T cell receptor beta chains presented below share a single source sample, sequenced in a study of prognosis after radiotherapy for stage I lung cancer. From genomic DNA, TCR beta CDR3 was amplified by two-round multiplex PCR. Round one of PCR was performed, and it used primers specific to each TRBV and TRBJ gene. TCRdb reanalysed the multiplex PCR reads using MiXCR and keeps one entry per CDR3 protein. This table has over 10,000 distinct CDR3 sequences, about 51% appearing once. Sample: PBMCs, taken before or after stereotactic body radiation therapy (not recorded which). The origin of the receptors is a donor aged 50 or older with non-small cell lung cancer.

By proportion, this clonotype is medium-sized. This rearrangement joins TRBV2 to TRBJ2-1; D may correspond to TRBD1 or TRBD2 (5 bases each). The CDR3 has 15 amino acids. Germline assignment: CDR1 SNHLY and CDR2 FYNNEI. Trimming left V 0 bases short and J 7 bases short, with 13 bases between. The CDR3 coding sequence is TGTGCCAGCAGTGAAGCGCTTCAGGGACGGAATGAGCAGTTCTTC. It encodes CASSEALQGRNEQFF.

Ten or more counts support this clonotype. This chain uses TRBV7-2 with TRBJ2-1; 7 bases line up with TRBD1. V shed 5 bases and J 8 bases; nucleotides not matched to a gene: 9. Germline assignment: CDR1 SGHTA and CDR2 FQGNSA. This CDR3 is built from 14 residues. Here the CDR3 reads CASSVSRGRHEQFF. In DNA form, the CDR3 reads TGTGCCAGCAGCGTATCGAGGGGGCGTCATGAGCAGTTCTTC.

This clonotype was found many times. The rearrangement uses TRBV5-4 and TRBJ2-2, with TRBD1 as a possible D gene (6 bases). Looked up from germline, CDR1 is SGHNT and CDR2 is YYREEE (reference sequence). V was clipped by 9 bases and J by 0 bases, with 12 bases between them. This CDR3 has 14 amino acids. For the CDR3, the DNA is TGTGCCACCTCATCAGGGGCGAACACCGGGGAGCTGTTTTTT. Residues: CATSSGANTGELFF.

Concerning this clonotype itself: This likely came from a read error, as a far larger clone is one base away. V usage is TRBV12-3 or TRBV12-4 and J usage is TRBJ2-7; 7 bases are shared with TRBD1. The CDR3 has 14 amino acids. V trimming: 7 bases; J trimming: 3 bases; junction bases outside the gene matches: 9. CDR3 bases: TGTGCCAGCACCCCCGGGACAGAGAGCTACGAGCAGTACTTC. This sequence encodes CASTPGTESYEQYF.

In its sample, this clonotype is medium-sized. DNA of the CDR3: TGTGCCTGGAGGTTAGCGGGAGGGCCAGGTGAGCAGTTCTTC. It yields the protein CAWRLAGGPGEQFF. This chain connects TRBV30 to TRBJ2-1; 11 bases fit TRBD2. The V gene's germline CDR1 is GTSNPN and CDR2 SVGIG (reference sequence). V shed 3 bases, J shed 9 bases, and the junction held 7 bases outside the gene matches. The CDR3 totals 14 residues.

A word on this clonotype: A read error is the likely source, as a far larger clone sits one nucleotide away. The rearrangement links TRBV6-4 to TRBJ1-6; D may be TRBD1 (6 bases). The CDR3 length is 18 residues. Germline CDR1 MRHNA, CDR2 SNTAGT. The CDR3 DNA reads TGTGCCAGCAGCTACCCCGGACAGCGTGGTTCCTATAATTCAACCCTCCACTTT. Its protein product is CASSYPGQRGSYNSTLHF.

The CDR3 DNA follows: TGTGCCAGCAGTGAGGCAGGGGGACCCTCCTACCAGTACTTC. The encoded protein is CASSEAGGPSYQYF. The rearrangement uses TRBV6-4 and TRBJ2-7; 7 nucleotides line up with TRBD1. The V gene end was trimmed by 3 bases and the J gene end by 10 bases; junction bases not matched to a gene: 12. This CDR3 region has 14 residues. The germline V gene encodes CDR1 MRHNA and CDR2 SNTAGT.

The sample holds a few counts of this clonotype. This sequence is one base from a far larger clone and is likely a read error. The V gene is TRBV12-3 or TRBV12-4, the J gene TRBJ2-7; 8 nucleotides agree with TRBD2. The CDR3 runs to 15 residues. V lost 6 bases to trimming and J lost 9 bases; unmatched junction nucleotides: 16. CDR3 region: CASRPAGDGVRRQYF. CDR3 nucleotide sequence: TGTGCCAGCAGGCCAGCGGGAGACGGGGTAAGGCGGCAGTACTTC.

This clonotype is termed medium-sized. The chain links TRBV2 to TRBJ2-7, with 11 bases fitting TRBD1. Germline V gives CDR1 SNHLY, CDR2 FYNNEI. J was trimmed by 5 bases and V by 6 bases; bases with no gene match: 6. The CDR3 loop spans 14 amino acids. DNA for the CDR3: TGTGCCAGCAGCAGGGACAGGGGGTTCAACGAGCAGTACTTC. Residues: CASSRDRGFNEQYF.

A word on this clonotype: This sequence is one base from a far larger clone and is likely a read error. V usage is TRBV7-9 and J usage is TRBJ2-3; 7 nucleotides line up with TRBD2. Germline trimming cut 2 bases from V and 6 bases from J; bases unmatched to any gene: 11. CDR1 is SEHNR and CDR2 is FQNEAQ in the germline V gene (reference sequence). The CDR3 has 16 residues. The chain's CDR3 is CASSLIGDARGDTQYF. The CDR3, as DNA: TGTGCCAGCAGCTTAATCGGGGACGCGCGGGGGGATACGCAGTATTTT.

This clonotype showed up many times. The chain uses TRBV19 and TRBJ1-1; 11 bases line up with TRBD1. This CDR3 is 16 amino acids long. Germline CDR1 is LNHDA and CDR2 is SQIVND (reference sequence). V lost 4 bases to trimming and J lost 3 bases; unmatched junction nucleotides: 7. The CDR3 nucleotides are TGTGCCAGTAGTAGGCGGACAGGGGGCGCGGACACTGAAGCTTTCTTT. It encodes CASSRRTGGADTEAFF. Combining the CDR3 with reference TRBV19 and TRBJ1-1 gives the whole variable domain DGGITQSPKYLFRKEGQNVTLSCEQNLNHDAMYWYRQDPGQGLRLIYYSQIVNDFQKGDIAEGYSVSREKKESFPLTVTSAQKNPTAFYLCASSRRTGGADTEAFFGQGTRLTVV.

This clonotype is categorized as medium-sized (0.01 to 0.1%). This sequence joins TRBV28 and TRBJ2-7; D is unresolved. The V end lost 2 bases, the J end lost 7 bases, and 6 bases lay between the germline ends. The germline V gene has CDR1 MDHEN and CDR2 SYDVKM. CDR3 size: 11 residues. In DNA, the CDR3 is TGTGCCAGCAGTTTAATTCGGGAGCAGTACTTC. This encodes CASSLIREQYF.

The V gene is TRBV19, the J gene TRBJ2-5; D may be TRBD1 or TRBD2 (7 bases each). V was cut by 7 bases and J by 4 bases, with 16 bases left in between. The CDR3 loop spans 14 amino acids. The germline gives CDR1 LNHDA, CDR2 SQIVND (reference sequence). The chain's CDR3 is CASNGGGGLETQYF. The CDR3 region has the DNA TGTGCCAGTAATGGGGGAGGGGGCCTAGAGACCCAGTACTTC.

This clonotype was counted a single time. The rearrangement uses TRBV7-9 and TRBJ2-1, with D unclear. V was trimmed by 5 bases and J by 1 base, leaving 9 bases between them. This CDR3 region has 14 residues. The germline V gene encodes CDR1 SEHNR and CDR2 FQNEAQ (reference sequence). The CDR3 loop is CASSTDLSYNEQFF. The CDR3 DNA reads TGTGCCAGCAGCACCGACCTATCCTACAATGAGCAGTTCTTC. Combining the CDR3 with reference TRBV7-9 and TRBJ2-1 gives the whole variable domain DTGVSQNPRHKITKRGQNVTFRCDPISEHNRLYWYRQTLGQGPEFLTYFQNEAQLEKSRLLSDRFSAERPKGSFSTLEIQRTEQGDSAMYLCASSTDLSYNEQFFGPGTRLTVL.

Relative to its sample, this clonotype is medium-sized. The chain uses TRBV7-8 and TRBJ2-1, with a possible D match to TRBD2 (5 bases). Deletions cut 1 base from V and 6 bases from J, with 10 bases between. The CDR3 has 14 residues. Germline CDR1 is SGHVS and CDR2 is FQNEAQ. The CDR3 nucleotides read TGTGCCAGCAGCTTAGGGGCCCGGGGCAATGAGCAGTTCTTC. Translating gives CASSLGARGNEQFF.

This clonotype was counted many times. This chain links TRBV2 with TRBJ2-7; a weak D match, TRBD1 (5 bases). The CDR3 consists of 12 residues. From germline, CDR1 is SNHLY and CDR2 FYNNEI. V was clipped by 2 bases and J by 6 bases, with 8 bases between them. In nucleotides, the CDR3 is TGTGCCAGCAGTGAACCTAGGGGCGAGCAGTACTTC. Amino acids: CASSEPRGEQYF.

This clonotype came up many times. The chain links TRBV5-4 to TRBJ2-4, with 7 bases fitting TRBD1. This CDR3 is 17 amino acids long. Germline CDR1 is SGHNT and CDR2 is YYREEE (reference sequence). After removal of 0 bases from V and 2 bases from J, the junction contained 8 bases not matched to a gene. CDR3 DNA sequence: TGTGCCAGCAGCTTGGCCGAAGGGGGCACGCCCAAAAACATTCAGTACTTC. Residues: CASSLAEGGTPKNIQYF.

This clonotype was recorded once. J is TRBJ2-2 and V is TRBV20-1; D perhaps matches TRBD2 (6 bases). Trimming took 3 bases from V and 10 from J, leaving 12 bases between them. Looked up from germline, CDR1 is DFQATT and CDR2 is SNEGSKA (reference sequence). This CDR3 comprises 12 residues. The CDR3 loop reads CSASRGKKELFF. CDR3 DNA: TGCAGTGCTAGTCGCGGGAAAAAGGAGCTGTTTTTT.

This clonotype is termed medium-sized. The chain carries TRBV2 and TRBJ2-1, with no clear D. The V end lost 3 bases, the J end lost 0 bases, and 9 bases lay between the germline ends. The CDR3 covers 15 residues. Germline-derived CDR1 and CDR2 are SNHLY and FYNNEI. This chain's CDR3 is CASSEGRSSYNEQFF. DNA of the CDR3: TGTGCCAGCAGTGAGGGTAGAAGCTCCTACAATGAGCAGTTCTTC.

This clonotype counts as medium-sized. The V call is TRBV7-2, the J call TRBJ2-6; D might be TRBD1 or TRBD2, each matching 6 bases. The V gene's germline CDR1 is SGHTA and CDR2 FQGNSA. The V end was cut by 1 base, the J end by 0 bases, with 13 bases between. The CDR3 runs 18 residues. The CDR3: CASSLVGGTTSGANVLTF. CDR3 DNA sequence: TGTGCCAGCAGCTTAGTAGGAGGGACAACCTCTGGGGCCAACGTCCTGACTTTC.

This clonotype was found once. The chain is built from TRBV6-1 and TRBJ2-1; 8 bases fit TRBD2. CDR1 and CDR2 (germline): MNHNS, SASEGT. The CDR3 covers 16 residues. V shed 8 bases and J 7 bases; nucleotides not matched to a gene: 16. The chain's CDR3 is CASGSYREGLVNEQFF. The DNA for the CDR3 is TGTGCCAGCGGCAGCTATCGGGAGGGCCTGGTTAATGAGCAGTTCTTC.